The text below deals with one T cell receptor (beta chain). These data are taken from a study of CD8 T cells in Susac syndrome. V gave up 5 bases and J gave up 1 base, with 11 bases separating them. Germline V gives CDR1 SGHVS, CDR2 FNYEAQ. The CDR3 length is 15 residues. The RNA, about 0.45 to 1 ug, was put through reverse transcription using random hexamers. From the immunoSEQ multiplex PCR reads, TCRdb called clonotypes with MiXCR, one entry per CDR3 protein. Of tens of thousands of distinct CDR3 sequences listed, over 90% are singletons. The sample consisted of CD8+ T cells from PBMCs. The receptor was isolated from a human donor with Susac syndrome. V gene TRBV7-6 combines with J gene TRBJ2-2; a weak D match, TRBD2 (5 bases). The CDR3 coding sequence is TGTGCCAGCAGCACCGGACTGTTGAACACCGGGGAGCTGTTTTTT. As protein: CASSTGLLNTGELFF.